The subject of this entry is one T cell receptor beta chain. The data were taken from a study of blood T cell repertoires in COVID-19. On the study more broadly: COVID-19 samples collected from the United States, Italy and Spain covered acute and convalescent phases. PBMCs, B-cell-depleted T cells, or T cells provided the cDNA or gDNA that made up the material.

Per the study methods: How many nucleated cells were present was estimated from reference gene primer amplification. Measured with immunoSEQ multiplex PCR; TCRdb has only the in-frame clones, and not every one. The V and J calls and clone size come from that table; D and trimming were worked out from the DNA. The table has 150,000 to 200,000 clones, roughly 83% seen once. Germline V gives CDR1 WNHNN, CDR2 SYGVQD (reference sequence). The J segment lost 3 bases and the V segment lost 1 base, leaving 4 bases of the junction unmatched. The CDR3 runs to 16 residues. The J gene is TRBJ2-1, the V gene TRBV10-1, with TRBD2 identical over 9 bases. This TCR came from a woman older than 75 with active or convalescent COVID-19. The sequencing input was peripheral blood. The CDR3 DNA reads TGCGCCAGCAGTGAGTTAGCGGGGGTGATCTACAATGAGCAGTTCTTC. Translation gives CASSELAGVIYNEQFF.